This T cell receptor (beta chain) was captured by sequencing in a study of T cell responses to AZD1222 COVID-19 vaccine. Study-level findings and limits: Close to half of all spike-specific TCRs reportedly target regions of the variants that are unmutated. Most donors were white British, females outnumbered males, and clonal diversity was possibly underestimated. Sampling that yielded the repertoires occurred only after the peak T cell response.

Measured with immunoSEQ multiplex PCR; TCRdb has only the in-frame clones, and not every one. The sample includes 20,000 or so clones, approximately 84% of them seen just once. On this clone: As yet, its antigen is unknown.

This CDR3 region has 15 residues. Germline V gives CDR1 MDHEN, CDR2 SYDVKM. V lost 6 bases to trimming and J lost 2 bases; unmatched junction nucleotides: 10. The starting material was peripheral blood, obtained 28 days after the second AZD1222 dose. The chain joins TRBV28 to TRBJ2-7, with 7 bases identical to TRBD2. This clonotype originated in an adult who received the AZD1222 COVID-19 vaccine. The CDR3 sequence is CASSSLAEKTYEQYF. The CDR3, as DNA: TGTGCCAGCAGCTCTCTAGCGGAAAAAACCTACGAGCAGTACTTC. Together with reference TRBV28 and TRBJ2-7, the CDR3 gives the full variable domain: DVKVTQSSRYLVKRTGEKVFLECVQDMDHENMFWYRQDPGLGLRLIYFSYDVKMKEKGDIPEGYSVSREKKERFSLILESASTNQTSMYLCASSSLAEKTYEQYFGPGTRLTVT.